One sample yielded the 27 T cell receptor beta chains listed below, sequenced in a study of blood T cell repertoires in COVID-19. Sequencing used immunoSEQ multiplex PCR; TCRdb keeps in-frame clones, though not all of them. The table has roughly 41,000 clones, roughly 85% seen once; the top ten hold 4.3%. The sequencing input was peripheral blood. Receptor source: a man aged 60-69 years with acute or convalescent COVID-19.

The chain recombines TRBV4-3 with TRBJ2-2, with a tentative D call TRBD2 (5 bases). Germline V gene sequence: CDR1 LGHNA, CDR2 YSLEER. V shed 1 base and J shed 1 base, with 10 bases lying between them. The CDR3 has 16 amino acids. The CDR3 coding sequence is TGCGCCAGCAGCCAAGTCCCGGGAAAGAACACCGGGGAGCTGTTTTTT. Amino acid sequence: CASSQVPGKNTGELFF.

The genes are TRBV7-2 and TRBJ1-6; D is possibly TRBD1 (5 bases). The germline V gene encodes CDR1 SGHTA and CDR2 FQGNSA. There are 14 residues in the CDR3. Trimming took off 3 bases at V and 6 bases at J, with 9 bases between the two ends. The CDR3 loop reads CASSFVGVNSPLHF. CDR3 bases: TGTGCCAGCAGCTTCGTAGGGGTTAATTCACCCCTCCACTTT.

The chain couples TRBV4-2 to TRBJ1-5; weak D call: TRBD1 (6 bases). The CDR3 runs 15 residues. V was cut by 1 base and J by 6 bases, with 13 bases left in between. Germline CDR1 is LGHNA and CDR2 is YNFKEQ. The CDR3 bases are TGTGCCAGCAGCCAAGTCCTGGGGGCTCCTCAGCCCCAGCATTTT. Its protein is CASSQVLGAPQPQHF.

Written as DNA, the CDR3 is TGCGCCAGCAGCCAAGAATTCGGGGGGCAGAGCTCCTACAATGAGCAGTTCTTC. Its translation: CASSQEFGGQSSYNEQFF. The J gene is TRBJ2-1, the V gene TRBV4-3; D perhaps matches TRBD2 (7 bases). The CDR3 length is 18 residues. V lost 0 bases to trimming and J lost 0 bases, with 15 bases between them. Germline V CDR1 and CDR2: LGHNA, YSLEER.

The genes are TRBV7-6 and TRBJ1-3; D might be TRBD1 (6 bases). Germline CDR1 SGHVS, CDR2 FNYEAQ. The CDR3 covers 15 residues. V lost 3 bases and J lost 2, with 11 bases in between. The CDR3 here is CASSLGGAAGNTIYF. DNA of the CDR3: TGTGCCAGCAGCTTGGGGGGGGCAGCTGGAAACACCATATATTTT.

The rearrangement uses TRBV6-1 and TRBJ1-4; D may be TRBD1 (6 bases). The germline V gene has CDR1 MNHNS and CDR2 SASEGT. There are 12 residues in the CDR3. The V end was cut by 4 bases, the J end by 8 bases, with 8 bases between. DNA of the CDR3: TGTGCCAGCAGTGGTAGGGGGGAAAAACTGTTTTTT. Translation: CASSGRGEKLFF.

The chain links TRBV7-2 to TRBJ1-3; maybe TRBD1 (6 bases). The CDR3 extends over 14 amino acids. Germline V lookup: CDR1 SGHTA, CDR2 FQGNSA. V was shortened by 5 bases and J by 3 bases, with 11 bases between the two germline ends. DNA of the CDR3: TGTGCCAGCAGCCAGACAGGATATGGAAACACCATATATTTT. Protein: CASSQTGYGNTIYF.

The chain links TRBV19 to TRBJ1-5, with D possibly TRBD1 on 6 matching bases. This CDR3 is built from 15 residues. Germline V gives CDR1 LNHDA, CDR2 SQIVND (reference sequence). The V end lost 2 bases, the J end lost 2 bases, and 10 bases lay between the germline ends. Here the CDR3 reads CASSIPQGRNQPQHF. The CDR3 nucleotides read TGTGCCAGTAGTATACCACAGGGCCGCAATCAGCCCCAGCATTTT.

The chain has TRBV9 and TRBJ1-4, with 9 bases fitting TRBD1. The CDR3 runs to 17 residues. The V gene's germline CDR1 is SGDLS and CDR2 YYNGEE. V shed 5 bases and J 0 bases; nucleotides not matched to a gene: 8. The CDR3 bases are TGTGCCAGCAGACCCGGGACAGGGAAACCAACTAATGAAAAACTGTTTTTT. As protein: CASRPGTGKPTNEKLFF.

This clone was seen just once. The V call is TRBV27, the J call TRBJ1-1; D possibly corresponds to TRBD1 (5 bases). Germline V lookup: CDR1 MNHEY, CDR2 SMNVEV (reference sequence). The CDR3 runs to 14 residues. Trimming removed 6 bases at V and 4 bases at J, with 15 bases between. The CDR3 coding sequence is TGTGCCAGCAGGCTCCAGGGATTAGGCACTGAAGCTTTCTTT. This gives the protein CASRLQGLGTEAFF.

The genes are TRBV4-1 and TRBJ2-1, with TRBD2 matching 7 bases. Germline CDR1 and CDR2: MGHRA and YSYEKL. The CDR3 sequence is 15 residues long. J gave up 4 bases and V 0 bases, and 3 bases lay outside the gene matches. CDR3 sequence: CASSQDRGGYNEQFF. CDR3 DNA: TGCGCCAGCAGCCAAGACCGCGGGGGATACAATGAGCAGTTCTTC.

The chain recombines TRBV6-6 with TRBJ1-1; 9 bases are shared with TRBD1. The V segment lost 9 bases and the J segment 2 bases; nucleotides outside the gene matches: 7. The germline CDR1 and CDR2 sequences are MNHNY and SVGAGI (reference sequence). The CDR3 contains 14 residues. CDR3: CASQTGQGNTEAFF. In DNA form, the CDR3 reads TGTGCCAGTCAGACGGGACAGGGAAACACTGAAGCTTTCTTT.

The gene calls are TRBV2 and TRBJ2-7, with 7 bases identical to TRBD1. The CDR3 is 14 residues long. With 2 bases clipped from V and 6 bases from J, the junction kept 7 bases outside the gene matches. CDR1 and CDR2 (germline): SNHLY, FYNNEI. The CDR3 sequence: CASSEMPGTAEQYF. CDR3 DNA sequence: TGTGCCAGCAGTGAAATGCCCGGGACAGCCGAGCAGTACTTC.

The chain carries TRBV7-2 and TRBJ1-4; no clear D. Germline CDR1 and CDR2: SGHTA and FQGNSA. V was pared by 5 bases and J by 4 bases, with 11 bases between. CDR3 length: 14 residues. The CDR3 reads CASSPRSLNEKLFF. CDR3 nucleotides: TGTGCCAGCAGCCCCAGGTCCCTTAATGAAAAACTGTTTTTT.

This clone turned up a few times. The chain links TRBV27 to TRBJ2-2; D is ambiguous. CDR3 length: 12 residues. V was cut by 3 bases and J by 6 bases, with 5 bases left in between. CDR1 MNHEY and CDR2 SMNVEV come from the germline V gene (reference sequence). DNA of the CDR3: TGTGCCAGCAGTTTCCTCCCCGGGGAGCTGTTTTTT. This gives the protein CASSFLPGELFF.

The chain couples TRBV9 to TRBJ1-4; 10 bases map to TRBD1. Germline CDR1 is SGDLS and CDR2 is YYNGEE. Trimming took 7 bases from V and 6 from J; bases not matched to a gene: 6. The CDR3 sequence is 14 residues long. The chain's CDR3 is CASGSGTGDEKLFF. DNA of the CDR3: TGTGCCAGCGGTTCCGGGACAGGGGATGAAAAACTGTTTTTT.

V and J are TRBV6-1 and TRBJ2-5, with D perhaps matching TRBD2 (6 bases). Germline values: CDR1 MNHNS, CDR2 SASEGT. With 5 bases removed from V and 5 bases from J, the gap between germline ends came to 15 bases. This CDR3 has 14 residues. This chain's CDR3 is CASSPITSLETQYF. CDR3 nucleotides: TGTGCCAGCAGTCCAATTACTAGCTTGGAGACCCAGTACTTC.

V usage is TRBV5-1 and J usage is TRBJ1-6; TRBD1 aligns across 9 bases. CDR3 length: 19 amino acids. V lost 0 bases to trimming and J lost 0 bases; unmatched junction nucleotides: 7. CDR1 and CDR2 from the germline V gene are SGHRS and YFSETQ. In DNA, the CDR3 is TGCGCCAGCAGCTTGGAAGTGACAGGGGGTGCCTCCTATAATTCACCCCTCCACTTT. This encodes CASSLEVTGGASYNSPLHF.

The genes are TRBV10-2 and TRBJ2-6; 13 positions agree with TRBD2. J gave up 0 bases and V 7 bases, and 6 bases lay outside the gene matches. The germline V gene has CDR1 WSHSY and CDR2 SAAADI. There are 18 residues in the CDR3. CDR3 in DNA: TGCGCCAGCATTGGGACTAGCGGGGAGAACTCTGGGGCCAACGTCCTGACTTTC. It specifies CASIGTSGENSGANVLTF.

The chain employs TRBV19 and TRBJ1-5; 9 bases map to TRBD1. Germline assignment: CDR1 LNHDA and CDR2 SQIVND (reference sequence). The CDR3 consists of 17 residues. The junction had 8 bases not matched to a gene; V was cut back by 0 bases and J by 5 bases. Written as DNA, the CDR3 is TGTGCCAGTAGTATAGATCTGGGGACAGGGTATGATCAGCCCCAGCATTTT. Translating it yields CASSIDLGTGYDQPQHF. Drawing the rest from reference TRBV19 and TRBJ1-5, the complete variable domain is DGGITQSPKYLFRKEGQNVTLSCEQNLNHDAMYWYRQDPGQGLRLIYYSQIVNDFQKGDIAEGYSVSREKKESFPLTVTSAQKNPTAFYLCASSIDLGTGYDQPQHFGDGTRLSIL.

The V and J genes are TRBV5-4 and TRBJ2-1; 10 bases align to TRBD2. This CDR3 has 14 amino acids. V lost 5 bases to trimming and J lost 7 bases; unmatched junction nucleotides: 6. Germline CDR1 SGHNT, CDR2 YYREEE (reference sequence). This CDR3 is CASSNSGGWNEQFF. CDR3 sequence (DNA): TGTGCCAGCAGTAATAGCGGGGGGTGGAATGAGCAGTTCTTC.

The V and J genes are TRBV5-1 and TRBJ1-2; 7 bases agree with TRBD1. Germline CDR1 SGHRS, CDR2 YFSETQ. V trimming: 3 bases; J trimming: 7 bases; junction bases outside the gene matches: 6. The CDR3 consists of 13 residues. CDR3 coding DNA: TGCGCCAGCAGCTGGGACAGTTCGGGTGGCTACACCTTC. Its translation is CASSWDSSGGYTF.

Concerning this clone itself: Other DNA sequences from this sample encode an identical CDR3 as well. This chain connects TRBV9 to TRBJ1-1, with D possibly being TRBD1 (5 bases). The CDR3 has 15 residues. CDR1 and CDR2 (germline): SGDLS, YYNGEE. The V end was cut by 0 bases, the J end by 0 bases, with 9 bases between. The CDR3 sequence is CASSVGDRLNTEAFF. CDR3 DNA sequence: TGTGCCAGCAGCGTAGGCGACAGATTGAACACTGAAGCTTTCTTT. Supplemented by reference TRBV9 and TRBJ1-1, the full variable domain reads DSGVTQTPKHLITATGQRVTLRCSPRSGDLSVYWYQQSLDQGLQFLIQYYNGEERAKGNILERFSAQQFPDLHSELNLSSLELGDSALYFCASSVGDRLNTEAFFGQGTRLTVV.

As DNA, the CDR3 is TGTGCCAGCAGCTCAGGGGTGCGTAGCACAGATACGCAGTATTTT. Its protein product is CASSSGVRSTDTQYF. The rearrangement links TRBV7-7 to TRBJ2-3; possibly TRBD1 for D (6 bases). This CDR3 spans 15 amino acids. V lost 4 bases and J 0 bases, leaving 11 bases between the germline ends. Germline CDR1 SSHAT, CDR2 FNYEAQ (reference sequence). Supplemented by reference TRBV7-7 and TRBJ2-3, the full variable domain reads GAGVSQSPRYKVTKRGQDVTLRCDPISSHATLYWYQQALGQGPEFLTYFNYEAQPDKSGLPSDRFSAERPEGSISTLTIQRTEQRDSAMYRCASSSGVRSTDTQYFGPGTRLTVL.

The genes are TRBV19 and TRBJ2-6; D remains unclear. CDR3 length: 14 amino acids. Germline CDR1 LNHDA, CDR2 SQIVND (reference sequence). Trimming removed 5 bases at V and 0 bases at J, with 5 bases between. The CDR3 DNA is TGTGCCAGTAGTGGCACCTCTGGGGCCAACGTCCTGACTTTC. Amino acids: CASSGTSGANVLTF.

The chain's CDR3 is CASSDLAGGLSYGYTF. The CDR3 coding sequence is TGTGCCAGCAGTGATCTGGCAGGGGGCTTGAGCTATGGCTACACCTTC. This chain joins TRBV2 and TRBJ1-2; 8 nucleotides align to TRBD1. V was clipped by 3 bases and J by 4 bases; unmatched bases: 10. Germline CDR1 reads SNHLY; CDR2 reads FYNNEI. The CDR3 loop spans 16 amino acids.

This chain uses TRBV10-3 with TRBJ1-5; D is undetermined. The CDR3 runs 14 residues. CDR1 ENHRY and CDR2 SYGVKD come from the germline V gene. V lost 4 bases and J lost 5, with 12 bases in between. The CDR3 protein is CAISAGGGYQPQHF. The DNA of the CDR3 is TGTGCCATCAGTGCGGGAGGAGGGTATCAGCCCCAGCATTTT.